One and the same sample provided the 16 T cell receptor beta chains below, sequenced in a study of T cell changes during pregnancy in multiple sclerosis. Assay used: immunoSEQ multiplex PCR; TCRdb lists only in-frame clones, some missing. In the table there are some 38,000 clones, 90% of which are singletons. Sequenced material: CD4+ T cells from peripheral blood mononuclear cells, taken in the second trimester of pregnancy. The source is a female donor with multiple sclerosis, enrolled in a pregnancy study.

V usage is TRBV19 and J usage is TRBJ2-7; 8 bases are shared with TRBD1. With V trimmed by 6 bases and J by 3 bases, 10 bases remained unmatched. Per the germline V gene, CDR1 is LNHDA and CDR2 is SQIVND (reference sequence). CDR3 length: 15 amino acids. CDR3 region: CASSPRTGQIYEQYF. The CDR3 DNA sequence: TGTGCCAGTAGCCCGAGGACAGGGCAAATCTACGAGCAGTACTTC.

The CDR3 DNA reads TGTGCCAGCAGTTTATTGGCGGGAGGGCCTTCCGAGCAGTACTTC. It encodes CASSLLAGGPSEQYF. This rearrangement joins TRBV28 to TRBJ2-7, with 9 bases identical to TRBD2. Unmatched junction bases numbered 7, after V lost 1 base and J lost 6 bases. Germline V gene lookup returns CDR1 MDHEN and CDR2 SYDVKM. This CDR3 is built from 15 residues. Full variable domain (missing parts from reference TRBV28 and TRBJ2-7): DVKVTQSSRYLVKRTGEKVFLECVQDMDHENMFWYRQDPGLGLRLIYFSYDVKMKEKGDIPEGYSVSREKKERFSLILESASTNQTSMYLCASSLLAGGPSEQYFGPGTRLTVT.

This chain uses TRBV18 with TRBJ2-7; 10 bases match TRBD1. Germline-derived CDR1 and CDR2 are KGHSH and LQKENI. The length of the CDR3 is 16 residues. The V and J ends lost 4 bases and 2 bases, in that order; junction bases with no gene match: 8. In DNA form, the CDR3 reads TGTGCCAGCTCACATTACGGACAGGGGGGACCCTACGAGCAGTACTTC. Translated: CASSHYGQGGPYEQYF.

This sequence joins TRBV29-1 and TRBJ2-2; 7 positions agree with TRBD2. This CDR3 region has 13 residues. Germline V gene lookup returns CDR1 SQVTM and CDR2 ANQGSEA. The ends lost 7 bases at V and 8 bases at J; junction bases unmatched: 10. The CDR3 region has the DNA TGCAGCGGGGGGGGGACGGGAGGAGGGGAGCTGTTTTTT. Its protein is CSGGGTGGGELFF.

The CDR3 spells CASRRQTGLQETQYF. The CDR3 DNA reads TGTGCCAGCAGACGACAGACAGGTCTACAAGAGACCCAGTACTTC. This chain joins TRBV6-5 and TRBJ2-5; the D gene is possibly TRBD1 (6 bases). CDR3 length: 15 amino acids. V lost 6 bases to trimming and J lost 2 bases, with 16 bases between them. CDR1 and CDR2 from the germline V gene are MNHEY and SVGAGI.

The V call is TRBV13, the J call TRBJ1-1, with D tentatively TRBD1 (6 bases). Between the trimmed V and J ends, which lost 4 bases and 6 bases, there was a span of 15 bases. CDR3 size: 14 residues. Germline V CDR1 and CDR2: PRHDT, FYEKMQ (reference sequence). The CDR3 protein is CASSSNKGVSEAFF. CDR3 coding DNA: TGTGCCAGCAGCTCAAATAAGGGGGTTTCTGAAGCTTTCTTT. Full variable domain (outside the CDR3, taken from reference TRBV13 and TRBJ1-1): AAGVIQSPRHLIKEKRETATLKCYPIPRHDTVYWYQQGPGQDPQFLISFYEKMQSDKGSIPDRFSAQQFSDYHSELNMSSLELGDSALYFCASSSNKGVSEAFFGQGTRLTVV.

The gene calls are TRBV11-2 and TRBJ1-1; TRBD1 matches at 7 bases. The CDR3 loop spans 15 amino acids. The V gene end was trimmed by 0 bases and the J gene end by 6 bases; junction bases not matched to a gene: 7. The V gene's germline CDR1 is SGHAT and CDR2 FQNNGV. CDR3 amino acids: CASSLDPRGRAEAFF. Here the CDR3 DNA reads TGTGCCAGCAGCTTAGATCCCAGGGGGAGAGCTGAAGCTTTCTTT.

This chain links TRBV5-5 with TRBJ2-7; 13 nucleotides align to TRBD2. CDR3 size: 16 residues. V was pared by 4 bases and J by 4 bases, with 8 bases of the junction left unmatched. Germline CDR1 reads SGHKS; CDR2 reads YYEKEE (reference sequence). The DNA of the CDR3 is TGTGCCAGCAGCCATGGGGGGACTAGCGGGACGTACGAGCAGTACTTC. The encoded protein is CASSHGGTSGTYEQYF.

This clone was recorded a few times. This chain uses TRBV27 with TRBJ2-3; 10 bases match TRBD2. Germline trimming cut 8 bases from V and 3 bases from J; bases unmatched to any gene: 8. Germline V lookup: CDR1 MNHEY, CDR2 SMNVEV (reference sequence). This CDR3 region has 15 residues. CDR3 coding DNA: TGTGCCAGCGGAGCTAGCGGGGGTGAGACAGATACGCAGTATTTT. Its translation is CASGASGGETDTQYF.

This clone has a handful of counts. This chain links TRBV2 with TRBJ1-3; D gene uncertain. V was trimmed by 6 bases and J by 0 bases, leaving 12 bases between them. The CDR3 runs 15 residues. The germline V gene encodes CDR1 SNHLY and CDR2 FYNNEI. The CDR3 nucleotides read TGTGCCAGCAGCTTGCAGGAACACTCTGGAAACACCATATATTTT. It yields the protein CASSLQEHSGNTIYF.

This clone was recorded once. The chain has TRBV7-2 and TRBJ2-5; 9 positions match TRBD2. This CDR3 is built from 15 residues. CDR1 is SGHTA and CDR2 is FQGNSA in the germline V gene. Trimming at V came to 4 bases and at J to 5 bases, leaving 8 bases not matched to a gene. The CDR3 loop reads CASSSSGTSPETQYF. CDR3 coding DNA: TGTGCCAGCAGCTCCTCGGGGACTAGCCCGGAGACCCAGTACTTC. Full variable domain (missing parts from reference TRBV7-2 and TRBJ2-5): GAGVSQSPSNKVTEKGKDVELRCDPISGHTALYWYRQSLGQGLEFLIYFQGNSAPDKSGLPSDRFSAERTGGSVSTLTIQRTQQEDSAVYLCASSSSGTSPETQYFGPGTRLLVL.

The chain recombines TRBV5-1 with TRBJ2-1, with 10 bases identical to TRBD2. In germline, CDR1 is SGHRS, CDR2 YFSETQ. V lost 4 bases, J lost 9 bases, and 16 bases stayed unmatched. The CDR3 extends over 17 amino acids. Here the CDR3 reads CASSPAAGGQKSGEQFF. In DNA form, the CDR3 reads TGCGCCAGCAGCCCGGCAGCGGGAGGGCAAAAGTCGGGTGAGCAGTTCTTC. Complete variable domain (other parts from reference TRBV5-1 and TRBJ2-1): KAGVTQTPRYLIKTRGQQVTLSCSPISGHRSVSWYQQTPGQGLQFLFEYFSETQRNKGNFPGRFSGRQFSNSRSEMNVSTLELGDSALYLCASSPAAGGQKSGEQFFGPGTRLTVL.

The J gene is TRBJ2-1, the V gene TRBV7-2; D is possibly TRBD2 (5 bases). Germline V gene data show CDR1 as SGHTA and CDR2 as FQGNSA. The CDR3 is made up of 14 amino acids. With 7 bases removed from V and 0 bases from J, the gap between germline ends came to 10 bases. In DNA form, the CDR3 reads TGTGCCAGCACTCGAACTAGCTCCTACAATGAGCAGTTCTTC. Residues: CASTRTSSYNEQFF.

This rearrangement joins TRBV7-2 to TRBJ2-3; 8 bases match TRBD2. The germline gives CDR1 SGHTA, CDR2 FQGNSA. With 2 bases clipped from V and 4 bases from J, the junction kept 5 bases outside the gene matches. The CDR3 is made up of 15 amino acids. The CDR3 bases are TGTGCCAGCAGCTTAAGTAGCGGGATTTCAGATACGCAGTATTTT. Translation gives CASSLSSGISDTQYF.

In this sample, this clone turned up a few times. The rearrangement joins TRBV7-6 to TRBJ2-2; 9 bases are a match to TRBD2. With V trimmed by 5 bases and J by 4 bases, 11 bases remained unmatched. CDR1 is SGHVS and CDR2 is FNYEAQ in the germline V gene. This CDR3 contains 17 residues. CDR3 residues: CASSRLAGVGGTGELFF. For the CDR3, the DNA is TGTGCCAGCAGCCGATTAGCGGGAGTAGGTGGCACCGGGGAGCTGTTTTTT.

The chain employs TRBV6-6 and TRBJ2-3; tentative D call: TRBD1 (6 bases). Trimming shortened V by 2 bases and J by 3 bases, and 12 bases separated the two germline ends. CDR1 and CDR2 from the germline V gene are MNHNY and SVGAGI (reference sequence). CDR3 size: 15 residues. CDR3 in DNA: TGTGCCAGCAGTTACCAGGGGAGTAGGACAGATACGCAGTATTTT. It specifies CASSYQGSRTDTQYF.